Below, one T cell receptor (beta chain) is given with its context. The data belong to a study of cytomegalovirus exposure and HLA in healthy donors. A multiplex PCR was run with 60 Vbeta primers and 13 Jbeta primers. Profiling relied on immunoSEQ multiplex PCR, and the TCRdb table lists in-frame clones only, not all of them. The sample records some 200,000 clones, 82% being singletons. V lost 0 bases, J lost 3 bases, and 8 bases stayed unmatched. This CDR3 contains 18 residues. Germline V gene lookup returns CDR1 SGHDT and CDR2 YYEEEE. The sequenced sample was PBMCs. The chain is built from TRBV5-6 and TRBJ2-3; 12 positions match TRBD2. This sequence was found in a boy aged 2 to 10 in good health and CMV-seronegative. The CDR3 DNA sequence: TGTGCCAGCAGCTTGGCGTGGTCTAGCGGGGGGGGGACAGATACGCAGTATTTT. It codes for CASSLAWSSGGGTDTQYF.